The 30 T cell receptor beta chains in this list originate from one sample, sequenced in a study of T cell repertoires in cytomegalovirus infection. One entry per CDR3 protein, called by TCRdb with MiXCR from the reads. The repertoire holds some 150,000 distinct CDR3 sequences, with around 22% as singletons. The source material was PBMCs. These receptor sequences come from a human donor in good health (CMV status not recorded). Some clones in this sample may be carry-over from other donors' samples.

The chain is built from TRBV2 and TRBJ1-2, with a possible D match to TRBD1 (6 bases). CDR1 and CDR2 (germline): SNHLY, FYNNEI. V was pared by 6 bases and J by 4 bases, with 12 bases between. This CDR3 contains 13 residues. The CDR3 DNA reads as TGTGCCAGCAGCGCAGGGGTCCCCTATGGCTACACCTTC. Translated: CASSAGVPYGYTF.

There are a few counts of this clonotype. The chain combines TRBV9 with TRBJ1-1; D may be TRBD1 (5 bases). CDR1 SGDLS and CDR2 YYNGEE come from the germline V gene. This CDR3 spans 17 amino acids. V lost 3 bases to trimming and J lost 1 base, with 19 bases between them. CDR3 nucleotide sequence: TGTGCCAGCAGCGCTTCTCTGATCCAGGGACCGAACACTGAAGCTTTCTTT. Translation: CASSASLIQGPNTEAFF.

This clonotype was recorded a few times. The CDR3 bases are TGTGCCAGCAGCCCCCAGGGACTAGCCTACAATGAGCAGTTCTTC. This gives the protein CASSPQGLAYNEQFF. The chain is built from TRBV12-3 or TRBV12-4 and TRBJ2-1; the match to TRBD2 covers 8 bases. Germline trimming cut 6 bases from V and 2 bases from J; bases unmatched to any gene: 6. The CDR3 runs to 15 residues.

This clonotype has at least ten counts. This rearrangement joins TRBV7-2 to TRBJ1-5; 7 bases agree with TRBD1. The length of the CDR3 is 15 residues. CDR1 and CDR2 (germline): SGHTA, FQGNSA. V shed 5 bases, J shed 0 bases, and the junction held 4 bases outside the gene matches. CDR3 loop: CASSRDSLSNQPQHF. The CDR3 DNA is TGTGCCAGCAGCCGGGACAGTCTTAGCAATCAGCCCCAGCATTTT.

The rearrangement joins TRBV5-1 to TRBJ2-2; 10 bases align to TRBD2. V lost 0 bases and J lost 6; bases outside the gene matches: 11. The CDR3 sequence is 18 residues long. Germline CDR1 is SGHRS and CDR2 is YFSETQ. The CDR3 sequence is CASSLAFVGLADAGELFF. CDR3 DNA: TGCGCCAGCAGCTTGGCTTTTGTCGGACTAGCGGACGCCGGGGAGCTGTTTTTT.

The chain joins TRBV28 to TRBJ1-4; no reliable D call. CDR3 length: 14 amino acids. Germline V gene sequence: CDR1 MDHEN, CDR2 SYDVKM. With 2 bases removed from V and 7 bases from J, the gap between germline ends came to 11 bases. The CDR3 coding sequence is TGTGCCAGCAGTTTAATCCGTATAAGTGAAAAACTGTTTTTT. This codes for CASSLIRISEKLFF.

This chain uses TRBV28 with TRBJ1-2; D not resolved. Germline V gene sequence: CDR1 MDHEN, CDR2 SYDVKM. This CDR3 region has 15 residues. Deletions cut 4 bases from V and 1 base from J, with 13 bases between. CDR3 nucleotide sequence: TGTGCCAGCAGTTCCTCACCGGCCTTTAACTATGGCTACACCTTC. Protein: CASSSSPAFNYGYTF.

This clonotype appeared many times. The chain joins TRBV7-2 to TRBJ2-5; the D is unclear. CDR3 size: 13 residues. The V gene lost 3 bases and the J gene lost 5 bases, with 10 bases spanning the gap. CDR1 and CDR2 (germline): SGHTA, FQGNSA. This chain's CDR3 is CASSFWLGETQYF. The CDR3 nucleotides read TGTGCCAGCAGCTTTTGGCTAGGCGAGACCCAGTACTTC.

This clonotype was found a few times. This chain links TRBV12-3 or TRBV12-4 with TRBJ2-3; D possibly matches TRBD1 or TRBD2 (6 bases each). The CDR3 is made up of 11 amino acids. V shed 11 bases and J shed 4 bases, with 10 bases lying between them. The chain's CDR3 is CAGGQADTQYF. CDR3 coding DNA: TGTGCCGGGGGGCAGGCAGATACGCAGTATTTT.

This chain uses TRBV12-3 or TRBV12-4 with TRBJ1-4; the match to TRBD1 covers 8 bases. V lost 6 bases and J lost 7; bases outside the gene matches: 4. The CDR3 totals 13 residues. The CDR3 DNA sequence: TGTGCCAGCAGCCGGGGACAGGTTGAAAAACTGTTTTTT. Its translation is CASSRGQVEKLFF.

This clonotype was seen once. V is TRBV20-1 and J is TRBJ2-5; 9 nucleotides agree with TRBD1. This CDR3 has 14 amino acids. The junction had 5 bases not matched to a gene; V was cut back by 6 bases and J by 0 bases. Per the germline V gene, CDR1 is DFQATT and CDR2 is SNEGSKA (reference sequence). CDR3 in amino acids: CSAVWDRDQETQYF. The CDR3 DNA follows: TGCAGTGCGGTCTGGGACAGGGACCAAGAGACCCAGTACTTC.

This clonotype was observed a few times. The CDR3 DNA is TGTGCCAGTAGTACCGCAACTAGCGGGGGCACCGGGGAGCTGTTTTTT. It codes for CASSTATSGGTGELFF. The chain combines TRBV19 with TRBJ2-2; 11 positions match TRBD2. Germline V gene data show CDR1 as LNHDA and CDR2 as SQIVND (reference sequence). The CDR3 consists of 16 residues. Germline trimming cut 4 bases from V and 4 bases from J; bases unmatched to any gene: 5.

This clonotype has just a few counts. The chain joins TRBV28 to TRBJ1-1, with no clear D. V lost 2 bases to trimming and J lost 0 bases, with 7 bases between them. Germline V gene lookup returns CDR1 MDHEN and CDR2 SYDVKM. The CDR3 has 14 amino acids. The CDR3 sequence is CASSLPNMNTEAFF. For the CDR3, the DNA is TGTGCCAGCAGTTTACCCAACATGAACACTGAAGCTTTCTTT.

This clonotype was picked up a small number of times. This chain connects TRBV28 to TRBJ2-7, with 10 positions matching TRBD2. The length of the CDR3 is 16 residues. Losses at the gene ends were 6 bases for V and 1 base for J; bases not matched to a gene: 9. The germline gives CDR1 MDHEN, CDR2 SYDVKM. CDR3 coding DNA: TGTGCCAGCAGGCAGACTAGCGGGTATAGGTCCTACGAGCAGTACTTC. Encoded protein: CASRQTSGYRSYEQYF.

The J gene is TRBJ2-5, the V gene TRBV20-1; D gene unclear. Trimming removed 3 bases from V and 1 base from J, with 9 bases in between. Per the germline V gene, CDR1 is DFQATT and CDR2 is SNEGSKA (reference sequence). This CDR3 spans 13 amino acids. The CDR3 bases are TGCAGTGCTAGTGACACCGGCCAAGAGACCCAGTACTTC. It codes for CSASDTGQETQYF.

Many counts were recorded for this clonotype. The chain links TRBV28 to TRBJ2-7; D may be TRBD1 (5 bases). V lost 3 bases and J 3 bases, leaving 12 bases between the germline ends. CDR3 size: 14 residues. The germline CDR1 and CDR2 sequences are MDHEN and SYDVKM. CDR3 nucleotides: TGTGCCAGCAGTTTCAGGGTCCTATACTACGAGCAGTACTTC. Translated, it gives CASSFRVLYYEQYF.

This clonotype was observed a few times. The CDR3 DNA reads TGTGCCAGCTCTCTCACCGGCTATTACAATGAGCAGTTCTTC. Residues: CASSLTGYYNEQFF. J is TRBJ2-1 and V is TRBV18; unclear D gene. Germline V gene data show CDR1 as KGHSH and CDR2 as LQKENI. V shed 6 bases and J shed 4 bases, with 13 bases lying between them. CDR3 length: 14 amino acids. Using reference TRBV18 and TRBJ2-1 for the parts outside the CDR3, the full variable domain is NAGVMQNPRHLVRRRGQEARLRCSPMKGHSHVYWYRQLPEEGLKFMVYLQKENIIDESGMPKERFSAEFPKEGPSILRIQQVVRGDSAAYFCASSLTGYYNEQFFGPGTRLTVL.

V gene TRBV5-1 combines with J gene TRBJ2-1, with 8 bases identical to TRBD1. The CDR3 contains 14 residues. J was trimmed by 8 bases and V by 3 bases; bases with no gene match: 7. CDR1 is SGHRS, CDR2 YFSETQ, per germline. The CDR3 here is CASSSRTGTDEQFF. CDR3 in DNA: TGCGCCAGCAGCTCCAGGACAGGGACGGATGAGCAGTTCTTC.

This clonotype has only a few counts. This chain uses TRBV6-2 or TRBV6-3 with TRBJ2-5; either TRBD1 or TRBD2 may fit D (6 bases each). This CDR3 has 12 residues. Germline V gives CDR1 MNHEY, CDR2 SVGEGT. V dropped 5 bases and J dropped 5 bases, with 9 bases sitting between them. CDR3 in DNA: TGTGCCAGCAGTGTAGGGGGGGAGACCCAGTACTTC. It yields the protein CASSVGGETQYF.

Note on this clonotype: A read error may explain this, as a much larger clone is one base away. The chain has TRBV7-2 and TRBJ2-2, with TRBD2 matching over 11 bases. Germline CDR1 and CDR2: SGHTA and FQGNSA. The CDR3 is 16 residues long. The CDR3 is CASTLAGGSNTGELFF. In DNA form, the CDR3 reads TGTGCCAGCACCTTAGCGGGAGGGTCCAACACCGGGGAGCTGTTTTTT.

J is TRBJ2-2 and V is TRBV20-1; the match to TRBD1 covers 9 bases. Germline V CDR1 and CDR2: DFQATT, SNEGSKA (reference sequence). The CDR3 loop spans 14 amino acids. The ends lost 3 bases at V and 2 bases at J; junction bases unmatched: 1. The CDR3 nucleotides read TGCAGTGCTAGGGGACAGGGAAACACCGGGGAGCTGTTTTTT. Amino acid sequence: CSARGQGNTGELFF.

The gene calls are TRBV5-1 and TRBJ1-1; no firm D call. This CDR3 is built from 16 residues. From germline, CDR1 is SGHRS and CDR2 YFSETQ. The V end was cut by 1 base, the J end by 0 bases, with 13 bases between. CDR3 nucleotide sequence: TGCGCCAGCAGCTTGTTCCCAGTAACCATGAACACTGAAGCTTTCTTT. It yields the protein CASSLFPVTMNTEAFF.

The J gene is TRBJ2-1, the V gene TRBV12-3 or TRBV12-4; D is ambiguous. This CDR3 region has 14 residues. Trimming cost V 1 base and J 6 bases, with 10 bases left between them. The CDR3 loop is CASSLGLVSNEQFF. DNA of the CDR3: TGTGCCAGCAGTTTAGGGCTAGTCTCCAATGAGCAGTTCTTC.

The chain links TRBV25-1 to TRBJ2-1; weak D call: TRBD1 (5 bases). The CDR3 covers 12 residues. Trimming shortened V by 7 bases and J by 7 bases, and 11 bases separated the two germline ends. CDR1 and CDR2 (germline): MGHDK, SYGVNS. The DNA of the CDR3 is TGTGCCAGCAACCAGGGTTTGAATGAGCAGTTCTTC. This translates into CASNQGLNEQFF. Full variable domain (missing parts from reference TRBV25-1 and TRBJ2-1): EADIYQTPRYLVIGTGKKITLECSQTMGHDKMYWYQQDPGMELHLIHYSYGVNSTEKGDLSSESTVSRIRTEHFPLTLESARPSHTSQYLCASNQGLNEQFFGPGTRLTVL.

This clonotype was detected only once. CDR3 nucleotides: TGCGCCAGCAGCCAAGATCTTGGGGGGGTCTACAATGAGCAGTTCTTC. Translating gives CASSQDLGGVYNEQFF. The rearrangement links TRBV4-3 to TRBJ2-1; 7 bases match TRBD2. Trimming removed 0 bases from V and 3 bases from J; junction bases left unmatched: 5. The CDR3 extends over 16 amino acids. Germline-derived CDR1 and CDR2 are LGHNA and YSLEER.

This clonotype was seen ten or more times. V is TRBV7-2 and J is TRBJ2-6, with D possibly TRBD1 on 5 matching bases. V lost 6 bases and J lost 4, with 16 bases in between. Germline V gene data show CDR1 as SGHTA and CDR2 as FQGNSA. The CDR3 runs 16 residues. CDR3 amino acids: CASSREQVTGANVLTF. CDR3 nucleotides: TGTGCCAGCAGTAGAGAACAGGTGACCGGGGCCAACGTCCTGACTTTC.

This clonotype was found a few times. The V gene is TRBV9, the J gene TRBJ2-1, with D tentatively TRBD2 (5 bases). V was trimmed by 1 base and J by 7 bases, leaving 18 bases between them. The CDR3 is 16 residues long. In germline, CDR1 is SGDLS, CDR2 YYNGEE. The CDR3 here is CASSVFGGAAVNEQFF. The CDR3 DNA reads TGTGCCAGCAGCGTATTTGGCGGAGCGGCCGTAAATGAGCAGTTCTTC.

The chain couples TRBV7-9 to TRBJ2-3, with 8 positions matching TRBD1. V lost 4 bases, J lost 5 bases, and 5 bases stayed unmatched. The CDR3 is 14 amino acids. Germline loops: CDR1 SEHNR, CDR2 FQNEAQ (reference sequence). Here the CDR3 reads CASSSTGEGDTQYF. Here the CDR3 DNA reads TGTGCCAGCAGCTCGACAGGGGAAGGAGATACGCAGTATTTT.

The sample holds a few counts of this clonotype. V usage is TRBV11-2 and J usage is TRBJ1-6, with D possibly being TRBD1 (6 bases). The germline CDR1 and CDR2 sequences are SGHAT and FQNNGV. The CDR3 sequence is 15 residues long. Trimming took off 2 bases at V and 7 bases at J, with 12 bases between the two ends. Here the CDR3 DNA reads TGTGCCAGCAGCTTATCTACCGGACAGAATTCACCCCTCCACTTT. Protein: CASSLSTGQNSPLHF.

The table lists this clonotype with many counts. This rearrangement joins TRBV11-2 to TRBJ1-1; TRBD1 aligns across 8 bases. The J segment lost 5 bases and the V segment lost 5 bases, leaving 13 bases of the junction unmatched. CDR1 and CDR2 from the germline V gene are SGHAT and FQNNGV. This CDR3 region has 16 residues. The CDR3 protein is CASSASTGASGTEAFF. The CDR3 DNA reads TGTGCCAGCAGCGCCTCGACAGGGGCCTCTGGAACTGAAGCTTTCTTT.